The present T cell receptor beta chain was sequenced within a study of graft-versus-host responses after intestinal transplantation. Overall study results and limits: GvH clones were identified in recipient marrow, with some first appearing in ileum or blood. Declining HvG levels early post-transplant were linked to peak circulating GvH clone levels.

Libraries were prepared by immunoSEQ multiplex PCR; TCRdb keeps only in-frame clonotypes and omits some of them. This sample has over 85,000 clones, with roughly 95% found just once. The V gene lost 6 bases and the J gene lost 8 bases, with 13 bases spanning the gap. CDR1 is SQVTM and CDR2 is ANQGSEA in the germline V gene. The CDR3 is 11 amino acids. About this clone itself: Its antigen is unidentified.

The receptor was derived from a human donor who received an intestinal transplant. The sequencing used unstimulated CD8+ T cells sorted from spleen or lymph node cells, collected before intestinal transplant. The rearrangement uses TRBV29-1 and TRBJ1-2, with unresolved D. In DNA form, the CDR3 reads TGCAGCGTCCAGGACGGGTGGGGCTACACCTTC. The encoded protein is CSVQDGWGYTF.